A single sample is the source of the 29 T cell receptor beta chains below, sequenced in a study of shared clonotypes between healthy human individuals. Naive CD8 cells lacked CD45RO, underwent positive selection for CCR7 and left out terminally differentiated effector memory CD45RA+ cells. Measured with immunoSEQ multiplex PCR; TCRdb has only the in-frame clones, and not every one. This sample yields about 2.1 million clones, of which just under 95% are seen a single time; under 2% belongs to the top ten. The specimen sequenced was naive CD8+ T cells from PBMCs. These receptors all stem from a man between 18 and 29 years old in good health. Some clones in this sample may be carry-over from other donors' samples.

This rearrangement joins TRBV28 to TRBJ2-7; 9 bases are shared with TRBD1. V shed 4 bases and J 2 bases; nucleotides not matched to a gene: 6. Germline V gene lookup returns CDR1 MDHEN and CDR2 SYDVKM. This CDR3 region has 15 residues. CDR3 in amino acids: CASSSTGTGTYEQYF. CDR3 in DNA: TGTGCCAGCAGTTCAACCGGGACAGGGACCTACGAGCAGTACTTC.

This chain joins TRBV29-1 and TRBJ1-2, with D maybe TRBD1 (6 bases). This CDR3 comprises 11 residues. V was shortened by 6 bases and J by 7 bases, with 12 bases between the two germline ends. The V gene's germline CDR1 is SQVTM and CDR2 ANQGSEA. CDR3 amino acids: CSVRDMRGYTF. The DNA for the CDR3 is TGCAGCGTGAGGGACATGCGTGGCTACACCTTC.

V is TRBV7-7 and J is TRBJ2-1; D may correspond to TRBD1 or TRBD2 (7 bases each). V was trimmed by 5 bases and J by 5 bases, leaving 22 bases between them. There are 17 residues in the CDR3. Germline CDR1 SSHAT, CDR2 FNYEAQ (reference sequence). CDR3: CASSPSRGGRKDNEQFF. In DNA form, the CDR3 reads TGTGCCAGCAGCCCTTCCAGGGGGGGCCGCAAAGACAATGAGCAGTTCTTC.

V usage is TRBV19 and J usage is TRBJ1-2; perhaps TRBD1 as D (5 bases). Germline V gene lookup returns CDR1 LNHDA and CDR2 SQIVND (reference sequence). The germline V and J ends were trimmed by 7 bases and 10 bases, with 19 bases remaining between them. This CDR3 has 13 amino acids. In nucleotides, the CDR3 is TGTGCCAGTATGCCGGGGACGGACCTCGTCTACACCTTC. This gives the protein CASMPGTDLVYTF.

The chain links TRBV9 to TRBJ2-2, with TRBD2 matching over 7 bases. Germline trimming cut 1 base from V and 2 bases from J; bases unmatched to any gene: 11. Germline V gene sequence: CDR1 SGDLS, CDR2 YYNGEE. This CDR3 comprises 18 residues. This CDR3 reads CASSVSGLAEPNTGELFF. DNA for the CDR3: TGTGCCAGCAGCGTATCTGGGCTAGCGGAGCCAAACACCGGGGAGCTGTTTTTT.

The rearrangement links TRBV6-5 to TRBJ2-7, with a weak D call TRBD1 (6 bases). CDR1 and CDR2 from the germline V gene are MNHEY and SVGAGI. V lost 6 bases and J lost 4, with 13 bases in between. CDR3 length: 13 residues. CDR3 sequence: CASSIGQLYEQYF. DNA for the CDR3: TGTGCCAGCAGCATTGGACAGTTGTACGAGCAGTACTTC.

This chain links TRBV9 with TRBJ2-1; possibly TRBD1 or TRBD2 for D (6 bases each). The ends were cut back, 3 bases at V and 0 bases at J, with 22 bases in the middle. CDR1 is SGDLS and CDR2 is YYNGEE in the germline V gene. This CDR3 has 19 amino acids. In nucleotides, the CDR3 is TGTGCCAGCAGCGCCTCCTTAACGGGGGCCCCGAGCTCCTACAATGAGCAGTTCTTC. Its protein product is CASSASLTGAPSSYNEQFF.

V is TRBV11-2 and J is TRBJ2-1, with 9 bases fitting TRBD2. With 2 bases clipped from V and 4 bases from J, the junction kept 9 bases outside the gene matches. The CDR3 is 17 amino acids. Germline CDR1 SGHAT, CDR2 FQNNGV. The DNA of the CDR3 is TGTGCCAGCAGCTTAACATCTCCTAGCGGGATTTACAATGAGCAGTTCTTC. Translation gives CASSLTSPSGIYNEQFF. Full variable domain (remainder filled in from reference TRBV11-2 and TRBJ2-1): EAGVAQSPRYKIIEKRQSVAFWCNPISGHATLYWYQQILGQGPKLLIQFQNNGVVDDSQLPKDRFSAERLKGVDSTLKIQPAKLEDSAVYLCASSLTSPSGIYNEQFFGPGTRLTVL.

The CDR3 sequence: CASSPAPWGEKLFF. The CDR3 DNA sequence: TGTGCCAGCAGCCCAGCCCCATGGGGTGAAAAACTGTTTTTT. This chain connects TRBV7-9 to TRBJ1-4; no firm D call. The CDR3 loop spans 14 amino acids. V was trimmed by 5 bases and J by 7 bases, leaving 14 bases between them. The germline gives CDR1 SEHNR, CDR2 FQNEAQ (reference sequence). The full variable domain, completed using reference TRBV7-9 and TRBJ1-4, is DTGVSQNPRHKITKRGQNVTFRCDPISEHNRLYWYRQTLGQGPEFLTYFQNEAQLEKSRLLSDRFSAERPKGSFSTLEIQRTEQGDSAMYLCASSPAPWGEKLFFGSGTQLSVL.

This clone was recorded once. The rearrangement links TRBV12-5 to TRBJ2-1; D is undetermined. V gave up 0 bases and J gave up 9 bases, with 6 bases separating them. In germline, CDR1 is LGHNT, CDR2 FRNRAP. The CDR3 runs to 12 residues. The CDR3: CASGLVVGEQFF. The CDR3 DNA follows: TGTGCTAGTGGTTTGGTAGTAGGTGAGCAGTTCTTC.

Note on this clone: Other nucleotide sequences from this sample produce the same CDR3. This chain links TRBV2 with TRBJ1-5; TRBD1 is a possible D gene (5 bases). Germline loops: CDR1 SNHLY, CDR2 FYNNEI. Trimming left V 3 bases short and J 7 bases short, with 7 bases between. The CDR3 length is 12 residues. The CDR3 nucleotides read TGTGCCAGCAGTGATCGGGGGCAGCCCCAGCATTTT. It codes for CASSDRGQPQHF.

CDR3: CASSVARLAGGGNEQFF. Here the CDR3 DNA reads TGTGCCAGCAGCGTAGCCCGTCTAGCGGGAGGTGGGAATGAGCAGTTCTTC. The genes are TRBV9 and TRBJ2-1, with 11 bases identical to TRBD2. Unmatched junction bases numbered 9, after V lost 0 bases and J lost 7 bases. This CDR3 has 17 residues. From germline, CDR1 is SGDLS and CDR2 YYNGEE. Drawing the rest from reference TRBV9 and TRBJ2-1, the complete variable domain is DSGVTQTPKHLITATGQRVTLRCSPRSGDLSVYWYQQSLDQGLQFLIQYYNGEERAKGNILERFSAQQFPDLHSELNLSSLELGDSALYFCASSVARLAGGGNEQFFGPGTRLTVL.

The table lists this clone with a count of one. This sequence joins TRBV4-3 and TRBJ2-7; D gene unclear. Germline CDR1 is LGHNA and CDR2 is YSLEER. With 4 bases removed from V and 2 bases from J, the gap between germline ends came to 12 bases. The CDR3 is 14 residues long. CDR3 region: CASSPSTIAYEQYF. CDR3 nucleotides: TGCGCCAGCAGCCCGTCGACGATAGCCTACGAGCAGTACTTC.

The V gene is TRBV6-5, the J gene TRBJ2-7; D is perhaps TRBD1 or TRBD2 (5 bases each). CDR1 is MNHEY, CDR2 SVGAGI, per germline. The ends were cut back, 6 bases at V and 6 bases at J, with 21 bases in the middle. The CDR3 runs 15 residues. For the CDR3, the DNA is TGTGCCAGCAGGGGATTTGGGGCTCTTGGGGGCGAGCAGTACTTC. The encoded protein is CASRGFGALGGEQYF.

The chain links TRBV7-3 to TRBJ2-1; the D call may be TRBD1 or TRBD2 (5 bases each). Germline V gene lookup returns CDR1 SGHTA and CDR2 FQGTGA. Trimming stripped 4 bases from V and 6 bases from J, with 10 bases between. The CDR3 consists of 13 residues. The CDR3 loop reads CASSWGRSNEQFF. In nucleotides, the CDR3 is TGTGCCAGCAGCTGGGGACGGAGCAATGAGCAGTTCTTC.

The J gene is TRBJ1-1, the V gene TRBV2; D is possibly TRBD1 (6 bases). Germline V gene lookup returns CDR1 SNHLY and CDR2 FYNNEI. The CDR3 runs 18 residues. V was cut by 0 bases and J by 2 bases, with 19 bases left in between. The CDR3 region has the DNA TGTGCCAGCAGTGAAGCCGGGGGGCAGGGCAGGGATAACACTGAAGCTTTCTTT. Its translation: CASSEAGGQGRDNTEAFF.

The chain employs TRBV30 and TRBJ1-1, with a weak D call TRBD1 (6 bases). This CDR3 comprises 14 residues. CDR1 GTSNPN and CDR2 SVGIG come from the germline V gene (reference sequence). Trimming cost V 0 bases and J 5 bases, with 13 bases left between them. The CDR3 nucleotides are TGTGCCTGGAGTGTAACGGGGGCAAGAACTGAAGCTTTCTTT. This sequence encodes CAWSVTGARTEAFF.

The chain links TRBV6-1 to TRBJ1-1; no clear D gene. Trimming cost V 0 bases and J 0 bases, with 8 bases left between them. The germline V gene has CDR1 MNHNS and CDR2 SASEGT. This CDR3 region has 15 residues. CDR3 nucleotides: TGTGCCAGCAGTGAAGCCGCAGAGCTGAACACTGAAGCTTTCTTT. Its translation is CASSEAAELNTEAFF.

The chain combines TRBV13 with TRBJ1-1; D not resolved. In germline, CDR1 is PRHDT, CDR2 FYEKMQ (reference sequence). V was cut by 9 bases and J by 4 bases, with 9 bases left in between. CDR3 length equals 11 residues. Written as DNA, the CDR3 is TGTGCCAGTACGTTTGGCACTGAAGCTTTCTTT. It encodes CASTFGTEAFF.

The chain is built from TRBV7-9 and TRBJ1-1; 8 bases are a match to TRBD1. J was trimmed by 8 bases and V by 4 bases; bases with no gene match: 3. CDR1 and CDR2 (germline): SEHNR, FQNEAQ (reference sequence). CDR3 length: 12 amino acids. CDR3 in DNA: TGTGCCAGCAGCTGGGACAGGTTGGAAGCTTTCTTT. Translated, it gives CASSWDRLEAFF.

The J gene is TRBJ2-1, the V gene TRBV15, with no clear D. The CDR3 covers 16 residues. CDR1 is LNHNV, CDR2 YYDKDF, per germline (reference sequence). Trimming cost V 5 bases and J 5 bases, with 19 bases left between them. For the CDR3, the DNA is TGTGCCACCAGCTCCCAAATGGGGTATTTGAACAATGAGCAGTTCTTC. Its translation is CATSSQMGYLNNEQFF.

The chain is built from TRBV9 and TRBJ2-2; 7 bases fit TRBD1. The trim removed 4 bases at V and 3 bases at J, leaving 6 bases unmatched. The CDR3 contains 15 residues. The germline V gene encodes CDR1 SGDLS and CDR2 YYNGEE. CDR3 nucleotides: TGTGCCAGCAGCTCAGGGGACAGCGACACCGGGGAGCTGTTTTTT. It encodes CASSSGDSDTGELFF.

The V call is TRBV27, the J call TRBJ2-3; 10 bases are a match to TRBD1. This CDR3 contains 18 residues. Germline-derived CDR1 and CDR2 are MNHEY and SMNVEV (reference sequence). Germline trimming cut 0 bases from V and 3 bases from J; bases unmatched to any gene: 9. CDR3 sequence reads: CASSLSGGQGFRTDTQYF. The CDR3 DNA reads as TGTGCCAGCAGTTTATCTGGGGGACAGGGGTTTAGGACAGATACGCAGTATTTT.

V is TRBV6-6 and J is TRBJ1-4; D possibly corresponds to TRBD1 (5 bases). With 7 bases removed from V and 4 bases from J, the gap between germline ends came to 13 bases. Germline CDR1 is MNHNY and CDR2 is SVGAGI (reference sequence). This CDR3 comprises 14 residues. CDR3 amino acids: CASTSRDGNEKLFF. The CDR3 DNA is TGTGCCAGCACTTCCCGGGACGGTAATGAAAAACTGTTTTTT.

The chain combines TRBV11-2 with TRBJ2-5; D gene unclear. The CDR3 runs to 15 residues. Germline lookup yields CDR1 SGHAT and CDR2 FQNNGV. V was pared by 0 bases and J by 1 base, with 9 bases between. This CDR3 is CASSLDPDVQETQYF. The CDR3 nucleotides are TGTGCCAGCAGCTTAGATCCGGACGTCCAAGAGACCCAGTACTTC.

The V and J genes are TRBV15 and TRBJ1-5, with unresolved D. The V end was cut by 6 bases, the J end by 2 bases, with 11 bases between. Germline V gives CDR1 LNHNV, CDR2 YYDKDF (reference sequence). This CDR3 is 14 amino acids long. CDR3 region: CATSTRLGNQPQHF. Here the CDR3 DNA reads TGTGCCACCAGTACTCGCCTCGGCAATCAGCCCCAGCATTTT.

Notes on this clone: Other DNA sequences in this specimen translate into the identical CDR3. DNA for the CDR3: TGTGCCAGCAGCTTATCCGCTGCAACCTACGAGCAGTACTTC. Protein product: CASSLSAATYEQYF. This sequence joins TRBV7-9 and TRBJ2-7; D is undetermined. V gave up 2 bases and J gave up 2 bases, with 10 bases separating them. There are 14 residues in the CDR3. CDR1 and CDR2 from the germline V gene are SEHNR and FQNEAQ (reference sequence).

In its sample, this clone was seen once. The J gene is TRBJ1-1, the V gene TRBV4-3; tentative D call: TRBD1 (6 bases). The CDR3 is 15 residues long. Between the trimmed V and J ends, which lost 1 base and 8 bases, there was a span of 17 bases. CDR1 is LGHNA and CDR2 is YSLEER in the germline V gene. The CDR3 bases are TGCGCCAGCAGCCAAGGACCTATGGGGGGCCACGAAGCTTTCTTT. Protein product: CASSQGPMGGHEAFF.

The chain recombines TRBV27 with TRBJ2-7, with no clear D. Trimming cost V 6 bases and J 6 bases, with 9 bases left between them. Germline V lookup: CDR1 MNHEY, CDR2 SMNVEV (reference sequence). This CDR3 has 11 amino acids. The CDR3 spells CASRGSLEQYF. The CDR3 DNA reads TGTGCCAGCAGGGGGTCTCTCGAGCAGTACTTC.